Shown below are 10 T cell receptor beta chains from a single sample sequenced in a study of persistence of HIV-infected CD4 T cells. Sequencing used immunoSEQ version 4 in survey mode. The table came from immunoSEQ multiplex PCR; TCRdb's copy has only in-frame clones and leaves some out. The repertoire holds around 60,000 clones, with less than 85% as singletons. An overlapping HIV-1 Gag peptide pool stimulated these cells at 0.95 to 1 ug/peptide/mL. Sorted nonresponding memory CD4+ T cells were CD40L-negative, CD69-negative, CD45RO-high. No antigen has been assigned to these receptors. Sequences were derived from CD4+ T cells sorted from PBMCs after roughly 20-hour stimulation, sampled from a patient who received antiretroviral therapy. These receptors were collected from an adult man with HIV who was CMV-seropositive.

The J gene is TRBJ1-1, the V gene TRBV12-3 or TRBV12-4, with D perhaps TRBD1 (5 bases). This CDR3 comprises 13 residues. V was pared by 3 bases and J by 4 bases, with 9 bases between. The DNA of the CDR3 is TGTGCCAGCAGTTTGGGGGAAAGCACTGAAGCTTTCTTT. Encoded protein: CASSLGESTEAFF.

This clone was seen a few times. The chain uses TRBV5-1 and TRBJ1-2; D uncertain. The length of the CDR3 is 12 residues. V dropped 3 bases and J dropped 6 bases, with 9 bases sitting between them. Looked up from germline, CDR1 is SGHRS and CDR2 is YFSETQ. The CDR3 spells CASSSTYNGYTF. The DNA of the CDR3 is TGCGCCAGCAGCTCCACATATAATGGCTACACCTTC.

The CDR3 loop reads CASSIKDGEQYF. The DNA of the CDR3 is TGTGCCAGTAGTATAAAGGACGGCGAGCAGTACTTC. This chain joins TRBV19 and TRBJ2-7; no reliable D call. The length of the CDR3 is 12 residues. The germline V gene has CDR1 LNHDA and CDR2 SQIVND (reference sequence). V lost 2 bases, J lost 6 bases, and 8 bases lay in between.

The chain links TRBV6-5 to TRBJ2-2; the D gene is possibly TRBD1 (6 bases). The CDR3 length is 15 residues. Germline CDR1 MNHEY, CDR2 SVGAGI. Trimming pared 7 bases from V and 1 base from J, leaving 13 bases between. The CDR3 protein is CASIWPTGNTGELFF. The CDR3 DNA reads TGTGCCAGCATTTGGCCGACAGGGAACACCGGGGAGCTGTTTTTT.

This clone was seen a few times. The V and J genes are TRBV7-7 and TRBJ2-1; 11 bases fit TRBD2. The CDR3 runs to 18 residues. V shed 0 bases, J shed 8 bases, and the junction held 12 bases outside the gene matches. CDR1 is SSHAT and CDR2 is FNYEAQ in the germline V gene (reference sequence). The DNA of the CDR3 is TGTGCCAGCAGCTTAGCCCGGATGACTAGCGGGATGAGGGATGAGCAGTTCTTC. This sequence encodes CASSLARMTSGMRDEQFF.

This rearrangement joins TRBV3-1 (or the pseudogene TRBV3-2) to TRBJ2-2; D gene uncertain. The V and J ends lost 0 bases and 6 bases respectively, with 8 bases between them. CDR1 LGHDT and CDR2 YNNKEL come from the germline V gene (reference sequence). This CDR3 comprises 14 residues. The CDR3 spells CASSQDGHPGELFF. CDR3 coding DNA: TGTGCCAGCAGCCAAGATGGGCATCCCGGGGAGCTGTTTTTT.

This chain connects TRBV28 to TRBJ1-2; 7 positions match TRBD1. V lost 1 base to trimming and J lost 5 bases; unmatched junction nucleotides: 7. The CDR3 is 15 amino acids. Germline V gene data show CDR1 as MDHEN and CDR2 as SYDVKM. CDR3 amino acids: CASSLSVGRGYGYTF. Written as DNA, the CDR3 is TGTGCCAGCAGTTTATCTGTCGGCAGGGGGTATGGCTACACCTTC.

This clone was seen only a few times. V usage is TRBV6-1 and J usage is TRBJ2-2; D gene ambiguous. The V gene's germline CDR1 is MNHNS and CDR2 SASEGT. Trimming left V 1 base short and J 1 base short, with 10 bases between. This CDR3 contains 16 residues. CDR3 protein: CASSEVAHKNTGELFF. For the CDR3, the DNA is TGTGCCAGCAGTGAAGTAGCCCACAAGAACACCGGGGAGCTGTTTTTT.

This clone has more than one count but fewer than ten. The chain combines TRBV5-1 with TRBJ1-1; tentative D call: TRBD1 (5 bases). CDR1 and CDR2 from the germline V gene are SGHRS and YFSETQ. CDR3 size: 15 residues. The germline V and J ends were trimmed by 4 bases and 1 base, with 14 bases remaining between them. This CDR3 reads CASSPRPGTNTEAFF. The CDR3 nucleotides are TGCGCCAGCAGCCCAAGACCAGGGACGAACACTGAAGCTTTCTTT. The full variable domain, its missing parts supplied by reference TRBV5-1 and TRBJ1-1, is KAGVTQTPRYLIKTRGQQVTLSCSPISGHRSVSWYQQTPGQGLQFLFEYFSETQRNKGNFPGRFSGRQFSNSRSEMNVSTLELGDSALYLCASSPRPGTNTEAFFGQGTRLTVV.

V is TRBV11-1 and J is TRBJ1-1; no reliable D call. This CDR3 has 14 amino acids. Trimming removed 7 bases at V and 0 bases at J, with 12 bases between. Per the germline V gene, CDR1 is SGHAT and CDR2 is FQDESV (reference sequence). CDR3: CASNPLRLNTEAFF. The CDR3 DNA sequence: TGTGCCAGCAACCCTCTGAGACTGAACACTGAAGCTTTCTTT. The full variable domain, rest sourced from reference TRBV11-1 and TRBJ1-1, is EAEVAQSPRYKITEKSQAVAFWCDPISGHATLYWYRQILGQGPELLVQFQDESVVDDSQLPKDRFSAERLKGVDSTLKIQPAELGDSAMYLCASNPLRLNTEAFFGQGTRLTVV.